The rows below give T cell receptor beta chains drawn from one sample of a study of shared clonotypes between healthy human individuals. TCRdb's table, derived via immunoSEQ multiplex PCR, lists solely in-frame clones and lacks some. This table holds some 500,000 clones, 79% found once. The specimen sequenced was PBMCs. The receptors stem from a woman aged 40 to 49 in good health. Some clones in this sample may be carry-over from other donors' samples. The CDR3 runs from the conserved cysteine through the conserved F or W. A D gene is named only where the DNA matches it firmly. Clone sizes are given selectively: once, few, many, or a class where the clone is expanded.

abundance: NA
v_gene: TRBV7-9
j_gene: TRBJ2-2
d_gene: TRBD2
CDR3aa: CASSIGLAVNTGELFF
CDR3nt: TGTGCCAGCAGCATCGGACTAGCGGTTAACACCGGGGAGCTGTTTTTT

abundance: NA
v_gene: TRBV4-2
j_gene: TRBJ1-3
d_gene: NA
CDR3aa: CASSQELGDRSGNTIYF
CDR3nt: TGTGCCAGCAGCCAAGAGTTGGGCGACCGCTCTGGAAACACCATATATTTT

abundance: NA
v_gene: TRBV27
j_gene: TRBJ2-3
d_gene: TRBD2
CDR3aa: CASSAKGLAEYYLTDTQYF
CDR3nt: TGTGCCAGCAGTGCGAAGGGACTAGCGGAGTACTATCTCACAGATACGCAGTATTTT

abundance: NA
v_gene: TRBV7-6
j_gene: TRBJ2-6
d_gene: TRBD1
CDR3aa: CASSPERDRDSGANVLTF
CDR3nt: TGTGCCAGCAGCCCGGAACGGGACAGGGATTCTGGGGCCAACGTCCTGACTTTC

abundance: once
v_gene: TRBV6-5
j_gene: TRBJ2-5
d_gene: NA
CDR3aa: CASSRTGMERETQYF
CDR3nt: TGTGCCAGCAGTCGTACAGGGATGGAGCGGGAGACCCAGTACTTC

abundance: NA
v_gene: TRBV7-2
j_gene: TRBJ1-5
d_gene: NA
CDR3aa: CASSLVFFGGKNQPQHF
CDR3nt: TGTGCCAGCAGCTTAGTTTTTTTCGGGGGAAAAAATCAGCCCCAGCATTTT

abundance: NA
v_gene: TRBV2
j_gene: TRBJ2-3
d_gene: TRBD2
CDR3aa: CASGELAGVSDTQYF
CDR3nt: TGTGCCAGCGGGGAGTTAGCGGGAGTCTCAGATACGCAGTATTTT

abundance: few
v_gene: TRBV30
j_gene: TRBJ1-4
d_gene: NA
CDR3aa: CAWSPRLGEKLFF
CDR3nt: TGTGCCTGGAGTCCCAGACTCGGGGAAAAACTGTTTTTT

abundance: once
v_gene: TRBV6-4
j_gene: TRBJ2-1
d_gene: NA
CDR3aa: CASSLEGVSEQFF
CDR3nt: TGTGCCAGCAGTCTCGAGGGGGTTAGTGAGCAGTTCTTC

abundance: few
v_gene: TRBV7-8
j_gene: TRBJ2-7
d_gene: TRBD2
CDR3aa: CASSLQRGSSYEQYF
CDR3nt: TGTGCCAGCAGCTTACAACGCGGGAGCTCCTACGAGCAGTACTTC

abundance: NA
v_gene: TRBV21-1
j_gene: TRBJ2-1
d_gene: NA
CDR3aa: CASSTWGLAGGPRHEQFF
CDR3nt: TGTGCCAGCAGCACCTGGGGCCTAGCGGGAGGGCCGAGACATGAGCAGTTCTTC

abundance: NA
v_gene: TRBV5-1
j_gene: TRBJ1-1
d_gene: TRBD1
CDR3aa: CASSYLPGQRETEAFF
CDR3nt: TGCGCCAGCAGCTACTTACCGGGACAGAGGGAAACTGAAGCTTTCTTT

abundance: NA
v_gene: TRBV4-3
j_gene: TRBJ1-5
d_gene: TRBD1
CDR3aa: CASSQENRGLQPQHF
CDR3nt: TGCGCCAGCAGCCAAGAGAACAGGGGGCTTCAGCCCCAGCATTTT

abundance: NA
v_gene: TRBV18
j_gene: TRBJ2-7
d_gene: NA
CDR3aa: CASSPYGSTYEQYF
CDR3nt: TGTGCCAGCTCACCGTACGGGTCAACCTACGAGCAGTACTTC

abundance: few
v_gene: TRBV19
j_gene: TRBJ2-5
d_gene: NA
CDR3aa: CASSTPGYQETQYF
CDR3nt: TGTGCCAGTAGTACCCCCGGGTACCAAGAGACCCAGTACTTC

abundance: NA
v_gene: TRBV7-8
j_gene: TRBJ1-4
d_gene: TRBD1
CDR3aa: CASSEGQGYEKLFF
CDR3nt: TGTGCCAGCAGCGAAGGACAGGGTTATGAAAAACTGTTTTTT

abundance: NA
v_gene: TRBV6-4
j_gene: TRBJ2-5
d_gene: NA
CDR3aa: CASSDSGGTQYF
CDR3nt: TGTGCCAGCAGTGACTCGGGGGGGACCCAGTACTTC

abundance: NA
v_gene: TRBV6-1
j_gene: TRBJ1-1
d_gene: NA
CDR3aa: CASSAQPKMNTEAFF
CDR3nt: TGTGCCAGCAGTGCTCAGCCAAAAATGAACACTGAAGCTTTCTTT

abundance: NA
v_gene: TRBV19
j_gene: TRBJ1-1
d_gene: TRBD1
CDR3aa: CASSNNRGRTEAFF
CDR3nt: TGTGCCAGTAGTAACAACAGGGGAAGGACTGAAGCTTTCTTT

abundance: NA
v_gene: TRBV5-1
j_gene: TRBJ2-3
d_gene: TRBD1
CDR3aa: CASSPQGMLYGDTQYF
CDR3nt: TGCGCCAGCAGCCCACAGGGGATGTTGTATGGAGATACGCAGTATTTT

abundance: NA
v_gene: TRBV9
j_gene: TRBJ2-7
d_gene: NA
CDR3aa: CASSVGGTLSYEQYF
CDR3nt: TGTGCCAGCAGCGTAGGAGGAACACTCTCCTACGAGCAGTACTTC

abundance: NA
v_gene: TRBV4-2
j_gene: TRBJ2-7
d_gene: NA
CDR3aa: CASSQVDSPLSYEQYF
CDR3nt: TGTGCCAGCAGCCAAGTCGACAGCCCACTCTCCTACGAGCAGTACTTC

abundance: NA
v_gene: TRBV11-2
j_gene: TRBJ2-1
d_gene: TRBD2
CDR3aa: CASSPRSGSGNEQFF
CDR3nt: TGTGCCAGCAGTCCCCGGAGCGGGAGTGGGAATGAGCAGTTCTTC

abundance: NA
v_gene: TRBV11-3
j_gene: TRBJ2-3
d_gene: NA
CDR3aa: CASSLTGALRDTQYF
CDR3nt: TGTGCCAGCAGCTTAACGGGGGCGCTCAGGGATACGCAGTATTTT

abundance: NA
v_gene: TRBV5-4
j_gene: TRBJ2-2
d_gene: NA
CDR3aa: CASSTRTEAGELFF
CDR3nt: TGTGCCAGCAGCACCAGGACAGAAGCCGGGGAGCTGTTTTTT

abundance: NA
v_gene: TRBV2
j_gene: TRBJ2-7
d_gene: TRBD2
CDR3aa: CASSPAGLANYEQYF
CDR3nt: TGTGCCAGCAGTCCCGCGGGACTAGCTAATTACGAGCAGTACTTC

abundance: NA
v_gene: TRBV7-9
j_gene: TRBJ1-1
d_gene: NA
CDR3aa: CASSLPGTSEAFF
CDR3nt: TGTGCCAGCAGCCTTCCGGGGACGTCAGAAGCTTTCTTT

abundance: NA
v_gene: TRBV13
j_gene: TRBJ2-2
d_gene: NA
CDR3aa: CASSPPPNTGELFF
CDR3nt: TGTGCCAGCAGCCCCCCCCCGAACACCGGGGAGCTGTTTTTT

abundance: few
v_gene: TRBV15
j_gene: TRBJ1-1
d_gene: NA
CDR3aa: CATSREPATTEAFF
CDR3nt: TGTGCCACCAGCAGAGAGCCAGCTACCACTGAAGCTTTCTTT

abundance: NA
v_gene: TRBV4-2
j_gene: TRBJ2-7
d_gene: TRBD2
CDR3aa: CASSQDITSGSYEQYF
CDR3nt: TGTGCCAGCAGCCAAGATATTACTAGCGGGAGTTACGAGCAGTACTTC

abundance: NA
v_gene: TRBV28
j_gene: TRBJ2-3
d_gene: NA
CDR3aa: CASSRTTDTQYF
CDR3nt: TGTGCCAGCAGCCGAACCACAGATACGCAGTATTTT

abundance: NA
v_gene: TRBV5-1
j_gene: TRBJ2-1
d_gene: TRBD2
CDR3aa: CASSSGLARYNEQFF
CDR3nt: TGCGCCAGCAGCTCGGGACTAGCGCGTTACAATGAGCAGTTCTTC

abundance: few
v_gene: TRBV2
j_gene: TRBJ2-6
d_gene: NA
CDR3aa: CASSADYSGANVLTF
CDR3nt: TGTGCCAGCAGCGCTGACTACTCTGGGGCCAACGTCCTGACTTTC